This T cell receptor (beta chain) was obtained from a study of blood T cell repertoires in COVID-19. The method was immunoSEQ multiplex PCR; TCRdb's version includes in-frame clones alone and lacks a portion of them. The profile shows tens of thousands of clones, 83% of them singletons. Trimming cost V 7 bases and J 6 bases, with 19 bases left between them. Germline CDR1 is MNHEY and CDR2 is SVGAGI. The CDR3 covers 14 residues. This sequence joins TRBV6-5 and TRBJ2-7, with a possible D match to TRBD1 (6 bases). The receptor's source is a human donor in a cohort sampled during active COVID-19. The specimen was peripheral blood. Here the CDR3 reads CASTTPQGSLEQYF. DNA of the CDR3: TGTGCCAGCACCACACCCCAGGGGTCCCTCGAGCAGTACTTC.